Sequencing of this T cell receptor beta chain was carried out in a study of T cells in Graves' hyperthyroidism and ophthalmopathy (dated by TCRdb to the late 2010s). Context from the whole study: Peripheral blood samples were taken at initial diagnosis, before any treatment was given. To identify TCR V-J signatures that set the groups apart, the researchers used a discovery cohort of approximately 98 patients, made up of 43 with Graves' ophthalmopathy and 57 with stable Graves' hyperthyroidism. Whether ophthalmopathy could be predicted prospectively was tested in an independent validation cohort made up of 18 to 20 hyperthyroidism patients plus 17 patients who later progressed to ophthalmopathy. The approximately 97 discovery patients were randomly divided into training and test sets at a 7:3 ratio. The study also compared thyroid tissue and blood T-cell repertoires from roughly six Graves' hyperthyroidism patients. After sampling, hyperthyroidism patients received methimazole starting at 30 mg daily, and ophthalmopathy patients received high-dose intravenous methylprednisolone. TCR Vbeta CDR3 sequencing of 130 to 150 peripheral blood samples (over 40 ophthalmopathy, 75 or so hyperthyroidism and approximately 17 progressor patients) is reported in the paper.

What the research found in general, with its limitations: Most expanded thyroid clonotypes (frequency above 0.001) were also found in blood, which suggests that blood repertoires may mirror thyroid immune responses. In validation, the model predicted progression to ophthalmopathy with around 71% sensitivity and 72% to 85% specificity, a median of approximately 6.5 months before onset. A model built on a 13 V-J signature distinguished ophthalmopathy from stable hyperthyroidism, reaching around 88% sensitivity and around 81% specificity in cross-validation and 80%/75% in testing. No statistical method was used to fix the sample size in advance, and group allocation was not hidden from the investigators.

At least ten counts were recorded for this clonotype. The specificity of this receptor is unknown. No qualities accompany the bases; no much larger clone lies one base away. The TCR beta CDR3 regions were amplified from the RNA transcripts. A first-round RT-PCR of the TCR CDR3 used the HTBI primer set with the Qiagen OneStep RT-PCR kit. Libraries were constructed in a second round of multiplex PCR, after which size selection and purification were carried out. Libraries were sequenced paired-end with 100 bp reads on an Illumina HiSeq2000. Per the authors' processing: SOAPnuke was used to process the raw data, with reads discarded if the reads contained adapters or uncalled bases, had a mean Phred below 15, or lacked an exact constant-primer or identifier match. High-quality paired reads were merged with COPE v1.2.5, and unique nucleotide sequences were defined as clonotypes. MiTCR v1.1 was used to align the clonotypes against IMGT TRBV, TRBD and TRBJ reference segments. Analysis was restricted to V-J combinations with a frequency above 0.0001, which covered roughly 99% of repertoires. A TCS score was defined as the ratio between F50 (clonal expansion) and ExV (chaos), using BLOSUM62-based TCRdist between CDR3 peptides within each V-J. Welch's t-statistics and random forest reduced 514 V-J features to under 15, which were used in a naive Bayes classifier (R e1071). TCRdb trimmed the raw reads at Q25, called clones with MiXCR and kept productive beta chains. Every distinct CDR3 protein forms one entry, paired with its most common genes and DNA. The V and J calls were determined by TCRdb, not by the authors. In all, the sample holds more than 650,000 distinct CDR3 sequences, and about 15% of those were seen once. Roughly 10% of the sample is in the top ten clones.

Stable Graves' hyperthyroidism was defined as no progression to ophthalmopathy during 18 months of follow-up. The hyperthyroidism patients were between 18 and 65 years old and newly diagnosed, with a disease duration of less than 2 months. The study excluded patients with uncontrolled infections, other autoimmune diseases, pregnancy or lactation. Clinical symptoms, serum thyroxine and TRAb, thyroid ultrasound, and orbital computed tomography formed the basis for the diagnoses. PBMCs were isolated from roughly 10 ml of fresh peripheral blood by Ficoll-Paque density gradient centrifugation. Total RNA was extracted using Trizol reagent, and RNA quality was assessed on an Agilent 2100 Bioanalyzer. The cysteine opens and the phenylalanine closes a CDR3 of 12 amino acids. The retained sequence is limited to the CDR3, 36 bases, with the frame set at the first base. The germline V and J ends show losses of 3 bases and 6 bases respectively, and no gene match explains 2 bases of the junction. CDR1 and CDR2, looked up from the germline V gene, are SNHLY and FYNNEI.

Sequencing used blood. The sequence came from a woman aged 18-29 years with Graves' hyperthyroidism. The chain uses TRBV2 and TRBJ2-7; TRBD1 matches 7 bases in the middle. The DNA sequence reads TGTGCCAGCAGTGACGACAGGGTCGAGCAGTACTTC. Translation gives CASSDDRVEQYF.